This section outlines one T cell receptor (beta chain) sequence together with its context. Its target is unknown. There are 15 residues in the CDR3. Germline CDR1 reads SEHNR; CDR2 reads FQNEAQ (reference sequence). V dropped 5 bases and J dropped 5 bases, with 17 bases sitting between them. This record comes from a study of pediatric ulcerative colitis. Clones were sequenced by immunoSEQ multiplex PCR, and TCRdb holds only the in-frame ones, with some missing. This sample carries approximately 9,000 clones, 88% of them seen once, and the ten largest clones take more than 6%. Study-wide results and limits: Acute severe colitis showed lower rectal diversity from clonal expansions. Compared with controls, ulcerative colitis showed greater blood-rectum clone sharing. A couple of rectal clonotypes were found only in ulcerative colitis patients, all of them.

The chain recombines TRBV7-9 with TRBJ2-3; the D call may be TRBD1 or TRBD2 (5 bases each). This TCR was recovered from a girl aged 10 to 17 with moderate ulcerative colitis. Input material: blood. CDR3 loop: CASSARRDGGDTQYF. The CDR3, as DNA: TGTGCCAGCAGCGCCCGCCGGGACGGAGGAGATACGCAGTATTTT.